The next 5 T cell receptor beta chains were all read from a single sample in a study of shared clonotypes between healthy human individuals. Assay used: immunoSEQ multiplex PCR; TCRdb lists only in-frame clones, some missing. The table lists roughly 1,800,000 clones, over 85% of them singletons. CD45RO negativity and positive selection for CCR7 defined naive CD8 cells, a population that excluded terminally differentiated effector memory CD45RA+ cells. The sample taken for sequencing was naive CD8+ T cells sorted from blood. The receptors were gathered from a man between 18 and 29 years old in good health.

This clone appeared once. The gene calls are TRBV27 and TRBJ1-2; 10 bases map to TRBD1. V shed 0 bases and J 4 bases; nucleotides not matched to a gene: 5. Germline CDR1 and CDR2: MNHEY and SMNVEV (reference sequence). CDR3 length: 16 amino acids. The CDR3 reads CASSLSGQGGIYGYTF. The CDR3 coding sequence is TGTGCCAGCAGTTTATCCGGACAGGGGGGAATCTATGGCTACACCTTC.

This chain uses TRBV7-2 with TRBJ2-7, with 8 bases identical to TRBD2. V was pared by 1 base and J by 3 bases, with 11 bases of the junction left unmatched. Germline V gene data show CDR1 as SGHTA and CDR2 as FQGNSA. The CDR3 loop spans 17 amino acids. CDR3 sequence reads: CASSLEGGGTSGYEQYF. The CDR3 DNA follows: TGTGCCAGCAGCTTAGAAGGGGGAGGCACTAGCGGCTACGAGCAGTACTTC.

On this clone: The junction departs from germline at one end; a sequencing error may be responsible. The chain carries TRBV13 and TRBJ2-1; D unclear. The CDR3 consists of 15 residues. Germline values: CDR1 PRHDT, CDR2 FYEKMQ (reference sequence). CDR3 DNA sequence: TGTGCCAGCACCTTAATGTCCCGTCTCGTCAATGAGCAGTTCTTC. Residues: CASTLMSRLVNEQFF. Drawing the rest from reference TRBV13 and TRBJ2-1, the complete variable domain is AAGVIQSPRHLIKEKRETATLKCYPIPRHDTVYWYQQGPGQDPQFLISFYEKMQSDKGSIPDRFSAQQFSDYHSELNMSSLELGDSALYFCASTLMSRLVNEQFFGPGTRLTVL.

The CDR3 coding sequence is TGCGCCAGCAGCTCGGGACTAGCGGGGACCTACGAGCAGTACTTC. Its translation is CASSSGLAGTYEQYF. J is TRBJ2-7 and V is TRBV4-3; 13 bases agree with TRBD2. The CDR3 covers 15 residues. After removal of 5 bases from V and 2 bases from J, the junction contained 3 bases not matched to a gene. CDR1 is LGHNA and CDR2 is YSLEER in the germline V gene.

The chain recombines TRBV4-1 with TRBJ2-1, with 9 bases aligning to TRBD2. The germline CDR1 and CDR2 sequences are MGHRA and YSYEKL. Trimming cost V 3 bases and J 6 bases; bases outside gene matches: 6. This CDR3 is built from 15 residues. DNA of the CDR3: TGCGCCAGCAGCCATCCGGGACTAGCTGCCAATGAGCAGTTCTTC. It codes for CASSHPGLAANEQFF.